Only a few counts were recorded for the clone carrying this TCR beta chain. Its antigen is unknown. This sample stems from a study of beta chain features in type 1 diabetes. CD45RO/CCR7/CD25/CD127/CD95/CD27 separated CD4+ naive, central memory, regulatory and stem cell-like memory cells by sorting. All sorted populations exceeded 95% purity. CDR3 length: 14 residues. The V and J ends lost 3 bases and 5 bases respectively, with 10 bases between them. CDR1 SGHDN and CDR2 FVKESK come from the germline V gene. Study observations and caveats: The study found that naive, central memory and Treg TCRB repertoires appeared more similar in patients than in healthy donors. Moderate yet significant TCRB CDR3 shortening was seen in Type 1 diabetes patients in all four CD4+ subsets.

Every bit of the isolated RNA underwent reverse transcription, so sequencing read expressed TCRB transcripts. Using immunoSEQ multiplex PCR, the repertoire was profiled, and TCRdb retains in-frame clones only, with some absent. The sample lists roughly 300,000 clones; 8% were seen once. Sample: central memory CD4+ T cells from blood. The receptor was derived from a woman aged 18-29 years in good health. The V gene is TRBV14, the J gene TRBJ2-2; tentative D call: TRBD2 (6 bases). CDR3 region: CASSQGRSTGELFF. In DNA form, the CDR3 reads TGTGCCAGCAGCCAGGGGAGGAGTACCGGGGAGCTGTTTTTT.